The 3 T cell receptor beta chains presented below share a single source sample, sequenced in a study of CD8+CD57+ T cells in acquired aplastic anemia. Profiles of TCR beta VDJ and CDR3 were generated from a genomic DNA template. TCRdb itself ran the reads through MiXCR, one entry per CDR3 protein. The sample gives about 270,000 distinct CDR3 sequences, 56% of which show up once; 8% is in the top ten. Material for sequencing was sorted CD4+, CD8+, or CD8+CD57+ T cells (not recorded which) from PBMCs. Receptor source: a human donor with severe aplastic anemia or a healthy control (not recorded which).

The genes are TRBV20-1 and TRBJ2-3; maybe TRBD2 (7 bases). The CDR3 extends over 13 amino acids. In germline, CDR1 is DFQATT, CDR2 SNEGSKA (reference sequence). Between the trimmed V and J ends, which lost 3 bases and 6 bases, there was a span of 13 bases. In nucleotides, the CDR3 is TGCAGTGCTAGTCGGGGGGCGGATGATACGCAGTATTTT. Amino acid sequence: CSASRGADDTQYF.

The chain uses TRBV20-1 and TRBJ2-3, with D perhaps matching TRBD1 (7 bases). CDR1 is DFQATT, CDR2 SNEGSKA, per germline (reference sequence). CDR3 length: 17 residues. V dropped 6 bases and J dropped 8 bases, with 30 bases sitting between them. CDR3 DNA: TGCAGTGCCCGTCAAGCGGGCAGGGGGGCATCTGAAGCTACGCAGTATTTT. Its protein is CSARQAGRGASEATQYF.

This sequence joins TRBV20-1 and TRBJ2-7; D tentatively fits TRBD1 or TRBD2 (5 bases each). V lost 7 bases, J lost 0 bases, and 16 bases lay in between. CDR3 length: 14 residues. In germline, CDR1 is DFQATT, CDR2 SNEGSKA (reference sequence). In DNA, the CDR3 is TGCAGTGTTGCGAGGGGCCGGAGCTCCTACGAGCAGTACTTC. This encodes CSVARGRSSYEQYF.